This T cell receptor beta chain was profiled in a study of blood T cell repertoires in COVID-19. Study-level information: PBMCs, B-cell-depleted T cells, or T cells provided the cDNA or gDNA that made up the material.

This table comes from immunoSEQ multiplex PCR, and its TCRdb copy is limited to in-frame clones, with some not included. Here the sample spans about 250,000 clones, 87% being singletons. Germline V gene data show CDR1 as SGHNT and CDR2 as YYREEE (reference sequence). The CDR3 runs to 15 residues. The ends lost 4 bases at V and 9 bases at J; junction bases unmatched: 6. Sequenced material: peripheral blood. This chain uses TRBV5-4 with TRBJ1-6; 11 bases fit TRBD1. This TCR came from a man younger than 30 with active or convalescent COVID-19. This chain's CDR3 is CASSGQGTGGSPLHF. CDR3 nucleotide sequence: TGTGCCAGCAGCGGGCAGGGGACAGGGGGTTCACCCCTCCACTTT.